The rows below give T cell receptor beta chains drawn from one sample of a study of blood T cell repertoires in COVID-19. Here immunoSEQ multiplex PCR was the method, and the copy in TCRdb shows in-frame clones only, minus some. The data show 35,000 to 50,000 clones, approximately 90% seen once. Sequencing was done on a sample of peripheral blood. The receptors were sampled from a human donor in a cohort sampled during active COVID-19. Each CDR3 is given with its conserved first and last residue. The D gene is left open where the match is weak. Where a row states a size, it is once, few, many or the class of an expanded clone; other rows omit it.

v_call: TRBV10-1
d_call: TRBD1
j_call: TRBJ2-7
clone_size: NA
cdr3_aa: CASSDGGRGFYEQYF
cdr3_nt: TGCGCCAGCAGTGACGGAGGCAGGGGGTTTTACGAGCAGTACTTC

v_call: TRBV4-1
d_call: TRBD1
j_call: TRBJ1-5
clone_size: NA
cdr3_aa: CASTPGTGINQPQHF
cdr3_nt: TGCGCCAGCACCCCCGGGACAGGGATCAATCAGCCCCAGCATTTT

v_call: TRBV7-2
d_call: NA
j_call: TRBJ2-5
clone_size: NA
cdr3_aa: CASSPRSSGQETQYF
cdr3_nt: TGTGCCAGCAGCCCGCGGAGTAGCGGCCAAGAGACCCAGTACTTC

v_call: TRBV28
d_call: NA
j_call: TRBJ1-1
clone_size: NA
cdr3_aa: CASSPQNTEAFF
cdr3_nt: TGTGCCAGCAGTCCACAAAACACTGAAGCTTTCTTT

v_call: TRBV5-1
d_call: NA
j_call: TRBJ2-7
clone_size: NA
cdr3_aa: CASSTDTHHSWCF
cdr3_nt: TGCGCCAGCAGCACGGACACCCATCATTCTTGGTGCTTC

v_call: TRBV3-1/TRBV3-2
d_call: TRBD2
j_call: TRBJ2-3
clone_size: NA
cdr3_aa: CASSQDRGLAGQTDTQYF
cdr3_nt: TGTGCCAGCAGCCAAGATCGTGGACTAGCGGGACAGACAGATACGCAGTATTTT

v_call: TRBV28
d_call: NA
j_call: TRBJ1-3
clone_size: NA
cdr3_aa: CASSSRDTPGNTIYF
cdr3_nt: TGTGCCAGCAGTTCCCGGGACACCCCTGGAAACACCATATATTTT

v_call: TRBV29-1
d_call: TRBD2
j_call: TRBJ2-1
clone_size: NA
cdr3_aa: CSVCPSGRGYEQFF
cdr3_nt: TGCAGCGTTTGTCCTAGCGGGAGGGGATATGAGCAGTTCTTC

v_call: TRBV6-5
d_call: TRBD2
j_call: TRBJ2-1
clone_size: NA
cdr3_aa: CASSSAGGVYNEQFF
cdr3_nt: TGTGCCAGCTCCTCGGCGGGGGGGGTCTACAATGAGCAGTTCTTC

v_call: TRBV28
d_call: NA
j_call: TRBJ1-4
clone_size: NA
cdr3_aa: CASSLSNEKLFF
cdr3_nt: TGTGCCAGCAGTCTCAGTAATGAAAAACTGTTTTTT

v_call: TRBV7-2
d_call: NA
j_call: TRBJ2-7
clone_size: NA
cdr3_aa: CASSSDFYEQYF
cdr3_nt: TGTGCCAGCAGCTCGGACTTTTACGAGCAGTACTTC

v_call: TRBV19
d_call: NA
j_call: TRBJ1-5
clone_size: few
cdr3_aa: CASSTTWGGTSNQPQHF
cdr3_nt: TGTGCCAGTAGTACAACCTGGGGGGGTACGAGCAATCAGCCCCAGCATTTT

v_call: TRBV7-9
d_call: TRBD2
j_call: TRBJ2-3
clone_size: NA
cdr3_aa: CASRPWAGELGVTDTQYF
cdr3_nt: TGTGCCAGCAGACCGTGGGCGGGAGAGTTGGGTGTCACAGATACGCAGTATTTT

v_call: TRBV7-9
d_call: TRBD2
j_call: TRBJ2-1
clone_size: NA
cdr3_aa: CASSSRLAGGSFYNEQFF
cdr3_nt: TGTGCCAGCAGCTCCCGATTAGCGGGAGGGTCCTTCTACAATGAGCAGTTCTTC

v_call: TRBV6-5
d_call: NA
j_call: TRBJ2-3
clone_size: NA
cdr3_aa: CASSYSVSVDTQYF
cdr3_nt: TGTGCCAGCAGTTACTCCGTTAGTGTAGATACGCAGTATTTT

v_call: TRBV29-1
d_call: TRBD2
j_call: TRBJ2-1
clone_size: NA
cdr3_aa: CSVEDRTSGTHNEQFF
cdr3_nt: TGCAGCGTTGAAGATCGGACTAGCGGGACGCACAATGAGCAGTTCTTC

v_call: TRBV7-9
d_call: TRBD2
j_call: TRBJ2-7
clone_size: NA
cdr3_aa: CASSFSGNYEQYF
cdr3_nt: TGTGCCAGCAGCTTCAGCGGGAACTACGAGCAGTACTTC

v_call: TRBV30
d_call: NA
j_call: TRBJ2-7
clone_size: NA
cdr3_aa: CAWSVRQVNWQYF
cdr3_nt: TGTGCCTGGAGTGTAAGACAGGTGAATTGGCAGTACTTC

v_call: TRBV30
d_call: TRBD1
j_call: TRBJ2-7
clone_size: NA
cdr3_aa: CAWSVQGGYREQYF
cdr3_nt: TGTGCCTGGAGTGTACAGGGGGGTTATAGAGAGCAGTACTTC

v_call: TRBV4-2
d_call: NA
j_call: TRBJ2-5
clone_size: NA
cdr3_aa: CASSQGAAVQETQYF
cdr3_nt: TGTGCCAGCAGCCAAGGGGCAGCGGTCCAAGAGACCCAGTACTTC

v_call: TRBV19
d_call: TRBD1
j_call: TRBJ2-7
clone_size: few
cdr3_aa: CASSTDRASYEQYF
cdr3_nt: TGTGCCAGTAGTACCGACAGGGCCTCCTACGAGCAGTACTTC

v_call: TRBV6-5
d_call: TRBD1
j_call: TRBJ2-1
clone_size: NA
cdr3_aa: CASSTGTGIVNEQFF
cdr3_nt: TGTGCCAGCAGTACCGGGACAGGGATCGTCAATGAGCAGTTCTTC

v_call: TRBV27
d_call: TRBD1
j_call: TRBJ2-1
clone_size: NA
cdr3_aa: CASSLRGTEISYNEQFF
cdr3_nt: TGTGCCAGCAGTTTAAGGGGGACAGAGATCTCCTACAATGAGCAGTTCTTC

v_call: TRBV5-1
d_call: TRBD2
j_call: TRBJ2-2
clone_size: NA
cdr3_aa: CASSRGLAGNTGELFF
cdr3_nt: TGCGCCAGCTCCCGGGGACTAGCGGGTAACACCGGGGAGCTGTTTTTT

v_call: TRBV15
d_call: TRBD1
j_call: TRBJ2-7
clone_size: NA
cdr3_aa: CATSRVGTGSYEQYF
cdr3_nt: TGTGCCACCAGCAGAGTCGGGACAGGCTCCTACGAGCAGTACTTC

v_call: TRBV6-1
d_call: NA
j_call: TRBJ2-1
clone_size: NA
cdr3_aa: CASSEEVAERDEQFF
cdr3_nt: TGTGCCAGCAGTGAAGAAGTAGCGGAAAGGGATGAGCAGTTCTTC

v_call: TRBV7-8
d_call: NA
j_call: TRBJ1-1
clone_size: NA
cdr3_aa: CASSRQGGVNTEAFF
cdr3_nt: TGTGCCAGCAGCCGTCAGGGAGGGGTGAACACTGAAGCTTTCTTT